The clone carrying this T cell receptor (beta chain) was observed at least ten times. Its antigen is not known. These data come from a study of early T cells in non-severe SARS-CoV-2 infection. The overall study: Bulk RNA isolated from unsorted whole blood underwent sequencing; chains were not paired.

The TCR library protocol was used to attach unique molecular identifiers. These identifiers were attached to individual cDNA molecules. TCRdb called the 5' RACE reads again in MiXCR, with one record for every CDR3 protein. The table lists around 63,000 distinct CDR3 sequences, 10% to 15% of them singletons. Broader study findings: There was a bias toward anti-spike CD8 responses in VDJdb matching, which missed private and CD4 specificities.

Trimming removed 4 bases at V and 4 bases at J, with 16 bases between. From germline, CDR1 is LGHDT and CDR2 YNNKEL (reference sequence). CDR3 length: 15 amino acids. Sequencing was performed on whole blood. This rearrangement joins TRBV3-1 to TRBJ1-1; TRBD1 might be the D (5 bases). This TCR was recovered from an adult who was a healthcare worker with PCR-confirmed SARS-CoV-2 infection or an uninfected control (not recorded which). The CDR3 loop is CASSPPGPLSTEAFF. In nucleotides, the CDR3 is TGTGCCAGCAGCCCTCCGGGACCCCTGAGCACTGAAGCTTTCTTT.